A selection of T cell receptor beta chains follows, all from one sample in a study of blood T cell repertoires in COVID-19. The method was immunoSEQ multiplex PCR; TCRdb's version includes in-frame clones alone and lacks a portion of them. The sample holds around 200,000 clones, around 88% seen once. Material for sequencing was PBMCs or T cells enriched from blood (not recorded which). The receptors come from a woman younger than 45 who had been exposed to COVID-19. Each CDR3 is given with its conserved first and last residue. D genes are given only for firm matches. Clone size is given for some rows only: seen once, a few or many times, or a class if the clone is expanded.

clone_size j_call d_call v_call cdr3_nt cdr3_aa
. TRBJ1-1 . TRBV19 TGTGCCAGTAGTATCGGGAACACTGAAGCTTTCTTT CASSIGNTEAFF
. TRBJ2-2 . TRBV9 TGTGCCAGCAGCGCTCGGGGATTCGGGGAGCTGTTTTTT CASSARGFGELFF
. TRBJ1-1 . TRBV6-1 TGTGCCAGCAGTGACCGTAGGAACACTGAAGCTTTCTTT CASSDRRNTEAFF
. TRBJ2-2 TRBD2 TRBV2 TGTGCCAGCAGTCTATTAGCGGGGGGCCTGAACACCGGGGAGCTGTTTTTT CASSLLAGGLNTGELFF
. TRBJ1-4 . TRBV4-2 TGTGCCAGCAGCCAGATACAGGACATAGACGAAAAACTGTTTTTT CASSQIQDIDEKLFF
. TRBJ1-2 TRBD1 TRBV9 TGTGCCAGCAGCGTAGGGGACAGGGGATATAGAGGCTACACCTTC CASSVGDRGYRGYTF
. TRBJ1-2 TRBD1 TRBV10-3 TGTGCCATCACCAAGGGGGCCGGGAACTATGGCTACACCTTC CAITKGAGNYGYTF
. TRBJ2-3 TRBD2 TRBV7-3 TGTGCCAGCAGCTTAATGGGAGGGTCGAGCACAGATACGCAGTATTTT CASSLMGGSSTDTQYF
. TRBJ1-1 . TRBV4-1 TGCGCCAGCAGCCAAGATTGGGGGGTAAGCACTGAAGCTTTCTTT CASSQDWGVSTEAFF
. TRBJ1-5 TRBD1 TRBV5-1 TGCGCCAGCAGCCGTACAGGGGGCCGAGATCAGCCCCAGCATTTT CASSRTGGRDQPQHF
few TRBJ1-4 . TRBV12-3/TRBV12-4 TGTGCCAGCTCCGGTGAAAAACTGTTTTTT CASSGEKLFF
. TRBJ1-2 . TRBV28 TGTGCCAGCAGAACAGGGCAGGGGAACTATGGCTACACCTTC CASRTGQGNYGYTF
once TRBJ2-7 . TRBV5-6 TGTGCCAGCCGGAGGATTCAGTACGAGCAGTACTTC CASRRIQYEQYF
. TRBJ1-2 TRBD1 TRBV5-1 TGCGCCAGCAGCCAAGGACAGGGTGATGGCTACACCTTC CASSQGQGDGYTF
. TRBJ2-5 . TRBV9 TGTGCCAGCAGCCCCCCCACGGAGGGTATGCCCCAGTACTTC CASSPPTEGMPQYF
few TRBJ2-3 . TRBV3-1/TRBV3-2 TGTGCCAGCAGCCAAGAAGTAGGGGCCTCCGCTCGGGATACGCAGTATTTT CASSQEVGASARDTQYF
. TRBJ1-2 . TRBV5-1 TGCGCCAGCAGCTCCCCCCGGTCAAATGGCTACACCTTC CASSSPRSNGYTF
. TRBJ1-4 . TRBV5-1 TGCGCCAGCAGCTTGGGTATTTTCACTAATGAAAAACTGTTTTTT CASSLGIFTNEKLFF
few TRBJ2-1 TRBD1 TRBV7-2 TGTGCCAGCAGCTTAGGGGACAGGGCCTACAATGAGCAGTTCTTC CASSLGDRAYNEQFF
. TRBJ2-7 . TRBV2 TGTGCCAGCAGGGGGGCAGGCCCTTTTTCCTACGAGCAGTACTTC CASRGAGPFSYEQYF
once TRBJ2-7 TRBD1 TRBV7-9 TGTGCCAGCAGCGAAGACTGGGACAGGGCCTACGAGCAGTACTTC CASSEDWDRAYEQYF
. TRBJ2-3 . TRBV18 TGTGCCAGTCGACTTGGGAGGATGGGTGCAGATACGCAGTATTTT CASRLGRMGADTQYF
once TRBJ1-3 . TRBV3-1/TRBV3-2 TGTGCCAGCAGCCAAAGGGAGTCTGGAAACACCATATATTTT CASSQRESGNTIYF
. TRBJ2-7 TRBD1 TRBV27 TGTGCCAGCAGTTATACAGGGGGCGTTGAGCAGTACTTC CASSYTGGVEQYF
few TRBJ2-5 TRBD2 TRBV3-1/TRBV3-2 TGTGCCAGCAGTCCCCCACTAGCGGGGCGGAGGGAGACCCAGTACTTC CASSPPLAGRRETQYF
. TRBJ1-5 . TRBV6-5 TGTGCCACTTCGGGGGGGACTCAGCCCCAGCATTTT CATSGGTQPQHF
. TRBJ2-1 . TRBV6-6 TGTGCCAGCAGTTTCCGACAGGTCGATGAGCAGTTCTTC CASSFRQVDEQFF
. TRBJ2-7 . TRBV13 TGTGCCAGCAGCCTCGAGGGCTACGAGCAGTACTTC CASSLEGYEQYF
. TRBJ1-5 TRBD1 TRBV19 TGTGCCAGTAAGGGACAGGGGGGTAGCAATCAGCCCCAGCATTTT CASKGQGGSNQPQHF
. TRBJ1-5 . TRBV6-1 TGTGCCAGCAGTGAAGCGAGTGGGGGGATGGGCAATCAGCCCCAGCATTTT CASSEASGGMGNQPQHF
. TRBJ1-1 TRBD1 TRBV4-1 TGCGCCAGCAGCCATTACCCCAGCCGGGACAGGGGCTGGGAAGCTTTCTTT CASSHYPSRDRGWEAFF
few TRBJ2-3 TRBD2 TRBV5-1 TGCGCCAGCAGCTTGGCGGCGGCGGGGGAGGCAGATACGCAGTATTTT CASSLAAAGEADTQYF
. TRBJ2-5 TRBD2 TRBV9 TGTGCCAGCAGCGTACTGGGGACTAGCGGGGGGGCGGAGACCCAGTACTTC CASSVLGTSGGAETQYF
. TRBJ2-1 . TRBV18 TGTGCCAGCTCACCAGTCAGCAGGGCACAGGAGCAGTTCTTC CASSPVSRAQEQFF
. TRBJ2-2 TRBD1 TRBV3-1/TRBV3-2 TGTGCCAGCAGCCAAGAGGGACAGGCGATATGGCGCCCCGGGGAGCTGTTTTTT CASSQEGQAIWRPGELFF
. TRBJ2-7 . TRBV2 TGTGCCAGCAGCAGGGCTTTCAGCGACGAGCAGTACTTC CASSRAFSDEQYF
once TRBJ1-4 TRBD1 TRBV6-6 TGTGCCAGCAGTTCGGGACAGGGGGAGGAAAAACTGTTTTTT CASSSGQGEEKLFF
. TRBJ1-4 . TRBV7-9 TGTGCCAGCAGACCTGGCACAGCCCCGGCAACTAATGAAAAACTGTTTTTT CASRPGTAPATNEKLFF
once TRBJ1-1 TRBD1 TRBV10-3 TGTGCCATCAGTGAAAGGGACAGGGGGGGAACTGAAGCTTTCTTT CAISERDRGGTEAFF
. TRBJ2-3 . TRBV5-1 TGCGCCAGCAGCTTGGACAGCATACAGGTTCGTGCGCAGTATTTT CASSLDSIQVRAQYF
. TRBJ1-2 . TRBV21-1 TGTGCCAGCAGCAGATTCAGGGGTGGGTATGGCTACACCTTC CASSRFRGGYGYTF
. TRBJ2-3 . TRBV24-1 TGTGCCACCAGTGATTTCTATCATGCGGGGAGCACAGATACGCAGTATTTT CATSDFYHAGSTDTQYF
. TRBJ1-4 TRBD1 TRBV5-6 TGTGCCAGCAGCTGGGACAGGGATGAAAAACTGTTTTTT CASSWDRDEKLFF
. TRBJ2-7 TRBD2 TRBV5-8 TGTGCCAGCAGCCGGACTAGGGCCTACGAGCAGTACTTC CASSRTRAYEQYF
. TRBJ1-5 TRBD1 TRBV19 TGTGCCAGTAGTACCACCGGGACAGGGCATCAGCCCCAGCATTTT CASSTTGTGHQPQHF
once TRBJ1-3 . TRBV10-1 TGCGCCAGCACTGGGGGACTTGGAGCGGACACCATATATTTT CASTGGLGADTIYF
. TRBJ1-1 . TRBV10-3 TGTGCCATCAGTCCGGGACGGACTATGAACACTGAAGCTTTCTTT CAISPGRTMNTEAFF
few TRBJ2-3 TRBD1 TRBV5-1 TGCGCCAGCAGCCTCAGGGGGCGCGTGGATACGCAGTATTTT CASSLRGRVDTQYF
few TRBJ2-7 TRBD1 TRBV7-3 TGTGCCAGCAGCGTACAGGGGTGGGACGAGCAGTACTTC CASSVQGWDEQYF
. TRBJ1-4 . TRBV30 TGTGCCTGGAGCCTTGCGGCCGCAGCAACTAATGAAAAACTGTTTTTT CAWSLAAAATNEKLFF
. TRBJ1-5 TRBD1 TRBV3-1/TRBV3-2 TGTGCCAGCAGCGCTGGACAGGGGGGTCAGCCCCAGCATTTT CASSAGQGGQPQHF
. TRBJ2-7 TRBD2 TRBV4-1 TGCGCCAGCAGTCACGCGGGGGGGCCTTCCTACGAGCAGTACTTC CASSHAGGPSYEQYF
. TRBJ2-3 TRBD1 TRBV10-2 TGCGCCAGCAGTACACCGGGACAGGGGAGGGATACGCAGTATTTT CASSTPGQGRDTQYF
. TRBJ2-3 TRBD2 TRBV3-1/TRBV3-2 TGTGCCAGCAGCCGAACTAGCGGCCGAGGTCCAGATACGCAGTATTTT CASSRTSGRGPDTQYF
. TRBJ2-3 . TRBV2 TGTGCCAGCAGTGAGGGGACTGCTAATACGCAGTATTTT CASSEGTANTQYF
. TRBJ2-2 . TRBV24-1 TGTGCCACCAGTGAGTGGGCCAACACCGGGGAGCTGTTTTTT CATSEWANTGELFF
. TRBJ1-4 TRBD1 TRBV2 TGTGCCAGCAGTCGGGACAGGGGTGGGGAAAAACTGTTTTTT CASSRDRGGEKLFF
. TRBJ1-2 . TRBV29-1 TGCAGCGTCCGACAGGATGGCTACACCTTC CSVRQDGYTF
. TRBJ2-7 TRBD1 TRBV9 TGTGCCAGCAGCGTAGGGACAGGGAAAACCTACGAGCAGTACTTC CASSVGTGKTYEQYF
few TRBJ1-1 . TRBV5-1 TGCGCCAGCAGGGGGGAGGTCACTGAAGCTTTCTTT CASRGEVTEAFF